The sequence of this T cell receptor (beta chain) was determined in a study of OX40 agonist ivuxolimab in advanced cancers. Overall study context: It was permissible to have had prior anti-PD-1, anti-PD-L1 or anti-CTLA-4 therapy, and approximately 40% had some. Three patients responded partially, comprising one with hepatocellular carcinoma and two with cutaneous melanoma.

CDR3 length: 11 amino acids. The V gene lost 0 bases and the J gene lost 5 bases, with 2 bases spanning the gap. Germline CDR1 DFQATT, CDR2 SNEGSKA (reference sequence). TCRdb keeps only in-frame clones here, not all; method: immunoSEQ multiplex PCR. The table includes roughly 56,000 clones, about 85% detected once. This clone has a handful of counts. This sequence was found in an adult with an advanced solid tumor such as melanoma, head and neck, liver or kidney cancer. The J gene is TRBJ2-1, the V gene TRBV20-1; D ambiguous. The sequencing here drew on CD4+ or CD8+ T cells sorted from blood, taken in a trial of the OX40 agonist ivuxolimab. The CDR3, as DNA: TGCAGTGCTAGAGAGGACAATGAGCAGTTCTTC. Amino acid sequence: CSAREDNEQFF.